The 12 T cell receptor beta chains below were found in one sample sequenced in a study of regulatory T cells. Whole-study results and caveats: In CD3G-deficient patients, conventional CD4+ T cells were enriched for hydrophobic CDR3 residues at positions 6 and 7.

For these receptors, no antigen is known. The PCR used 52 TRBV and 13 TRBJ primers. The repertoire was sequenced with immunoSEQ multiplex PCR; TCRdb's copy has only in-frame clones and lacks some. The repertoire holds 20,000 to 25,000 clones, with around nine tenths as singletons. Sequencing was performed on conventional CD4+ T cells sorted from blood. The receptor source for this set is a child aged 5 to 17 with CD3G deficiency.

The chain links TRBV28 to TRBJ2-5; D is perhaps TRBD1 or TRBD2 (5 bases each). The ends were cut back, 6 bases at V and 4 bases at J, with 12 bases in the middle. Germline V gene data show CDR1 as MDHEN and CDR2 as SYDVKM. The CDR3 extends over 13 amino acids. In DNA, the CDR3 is TGTGCCAGCAGCCGCAGGGAGCGAGAGACCCAGTACTTC. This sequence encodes CASSRRERETQYF. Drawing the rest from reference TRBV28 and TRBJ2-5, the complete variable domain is DVKVTQSSRYLVKRTGEKVFLECVQDMDHENMFWYRQDPGLGLRLIYFSYDVKMKEKGDIPEGYSVSREKKERFSLILESASTNQTSMYLCASSRRERETQYFGPGTRLLVL.

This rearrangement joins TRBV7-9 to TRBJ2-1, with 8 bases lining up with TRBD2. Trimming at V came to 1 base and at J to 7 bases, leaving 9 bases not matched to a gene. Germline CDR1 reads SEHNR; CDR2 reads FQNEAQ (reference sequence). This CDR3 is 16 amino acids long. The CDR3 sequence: CASSLGRLAGQNEQFF. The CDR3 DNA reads TGTGCCAGCAGCTTAGGACGCCTAGCGGGCCAAAATGAGCAGTTCTTC.

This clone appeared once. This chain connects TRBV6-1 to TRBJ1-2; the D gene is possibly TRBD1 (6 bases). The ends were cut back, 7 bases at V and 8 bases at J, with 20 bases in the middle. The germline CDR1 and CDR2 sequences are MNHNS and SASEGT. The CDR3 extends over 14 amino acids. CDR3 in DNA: TGTGCCAGCACCCCCGGGGGGGGCCTAAGAGGCTACACCTTC. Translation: CASTPGGGLRGYTF.

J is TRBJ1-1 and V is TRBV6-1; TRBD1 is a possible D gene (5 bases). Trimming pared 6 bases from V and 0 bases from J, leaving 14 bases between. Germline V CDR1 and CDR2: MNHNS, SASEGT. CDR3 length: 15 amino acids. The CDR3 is CASRAPGPLNTEAFF. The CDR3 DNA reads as TGTGCCAGCAGGGCCCCGGGACCGTTGAACACTGAAGCTTTCTTT.

DNA of the CDR3: TGTGCCAGTAGTATCCAGATTGAAGGCCCGCAGTATTTT. Translated, it gives CASSIQIEGPQYF. J is TRBJ2-3 and V is TRBV19; D not certain. V gave up 3 bases and J gave up 10 bases, with 14 bases separating them. Germline loops: CDR1 LNHDA, CDR2 SQIVND (reference sequence). The CDR3 is 13 residues long.

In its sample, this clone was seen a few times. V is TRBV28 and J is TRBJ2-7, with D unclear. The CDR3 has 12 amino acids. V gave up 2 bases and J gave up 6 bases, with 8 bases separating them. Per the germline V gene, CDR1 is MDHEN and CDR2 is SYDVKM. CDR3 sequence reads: CASSLRHSEQYF. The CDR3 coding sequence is TGTGCCAGCAGTTTACGGCACAGCGAGCAGTACTTC. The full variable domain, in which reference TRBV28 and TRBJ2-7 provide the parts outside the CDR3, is DVKVTQSSRYLVKRTGEKVFLECVQDMDHENMFWYRQDPGLGLRLIYFSYDVKMKEKGDIPEGYSVSREKKERFSLILESASTNQTSMYLCASSLRHSEQYFGPGTRLTVT.

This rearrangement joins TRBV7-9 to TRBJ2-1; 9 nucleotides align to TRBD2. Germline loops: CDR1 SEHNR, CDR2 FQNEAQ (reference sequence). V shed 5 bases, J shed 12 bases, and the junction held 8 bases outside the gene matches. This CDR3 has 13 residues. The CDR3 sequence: CASSLHGSGRQFF. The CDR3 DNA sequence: TGTGCCAGCAGCCTACATGGTAGCGGGAGGCAGTTCTTC.

CDR3 coding DNA: TGTGCCAGCAGCGTAGACAGGGTCGGCGAGCAGTACTTC. This sequence encodes CASSVDRVGEQYF. This chain uses TRBV7-8 with TRBJ2-7; 7 bases are a match to TRBD1. This CDR3 comprises 13 residues. Germline V gives CDR1 SGHVS, CDR2 FQNEAQ. The trim removed 5 bases at V and 6 bases at J, leaving 7 bases unmatched.

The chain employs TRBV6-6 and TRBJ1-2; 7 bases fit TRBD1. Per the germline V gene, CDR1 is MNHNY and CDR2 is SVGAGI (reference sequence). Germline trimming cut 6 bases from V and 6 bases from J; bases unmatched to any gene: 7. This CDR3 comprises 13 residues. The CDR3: CASSHPRGDGYTF. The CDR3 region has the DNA TGTGCCAGCAGCCACCCCAGGGGGGATGGCTACACCTTC.

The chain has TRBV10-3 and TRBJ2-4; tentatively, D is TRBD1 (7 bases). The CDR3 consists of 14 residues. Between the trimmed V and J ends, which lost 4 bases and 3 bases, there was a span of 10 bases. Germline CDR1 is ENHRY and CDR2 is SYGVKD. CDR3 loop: CAISAGGGKNIQYF. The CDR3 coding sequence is TGTGCCATCAGTGCAGGGGGAGGCAAAAACATTCAGTACTTC.

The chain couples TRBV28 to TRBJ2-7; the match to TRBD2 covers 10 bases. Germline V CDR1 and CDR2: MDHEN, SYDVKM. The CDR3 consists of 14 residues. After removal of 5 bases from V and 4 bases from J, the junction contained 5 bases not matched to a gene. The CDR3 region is CASSPPGLAYEQYF. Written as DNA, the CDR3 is TGTGCCAGCAGTCCCCCGGGACTAGCGTACGAGCAGTACTTC.

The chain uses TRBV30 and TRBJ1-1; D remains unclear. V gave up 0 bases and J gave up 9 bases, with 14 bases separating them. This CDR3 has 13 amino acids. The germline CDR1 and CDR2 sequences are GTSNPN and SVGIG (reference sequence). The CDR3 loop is CAWSVGSGGKAFF. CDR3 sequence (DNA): TGTGCCTGGAGTGTCGGGTCGGGCGGGAAAGCTTTCTTT.